A single T cell receptor delta chain is shown here with its context. The antigen remains unidentified. The data stem from a study of DNA immune sequencing with unique molecular identifiers. Looking at the study overall: Fluorescence-activated cell sorting enriched γδ T cells from PBMC. 100 ng enriched γδ T-cell DNA was sequenced versus approximately 0.92 ug non-enriched DNA. General observations from the study: TRDV2 with TRDJ1 was the commonest TRD rearrangement in healthy donors.

Genomic DNA underwent 32-plex PCR targeting all 8 TRDV and 4 TRDJ genes. The library had 12-nucleotide UMIs introduced over around 3 barcoding cycles, then a second adapter PCR. TCRdb reran clone calling via CATT on the multiplex PCR reads. The table includes fewer than 2,500 delta-chain clones, approximately 10% detected once. The CDR3 length is 20 residues. No V segment was called; the J segment is TRDJ1; TRDD3 is the table's D call, not checked against the DNA. Sequencing was carried out using gamma-delta T cells enriched from blood buffy coat, or unenriched PBMCs (not recorded which). This clonotype was sampled from a human donor in good health. The CDR3 is CALGERNPLGDTTHTDNLIF. CDR3 DNA sequence: TGTGCTCTTGGGGAGAGGAACCCACTGGGGGATACGACACACACCGATAATCTCATCTTT.